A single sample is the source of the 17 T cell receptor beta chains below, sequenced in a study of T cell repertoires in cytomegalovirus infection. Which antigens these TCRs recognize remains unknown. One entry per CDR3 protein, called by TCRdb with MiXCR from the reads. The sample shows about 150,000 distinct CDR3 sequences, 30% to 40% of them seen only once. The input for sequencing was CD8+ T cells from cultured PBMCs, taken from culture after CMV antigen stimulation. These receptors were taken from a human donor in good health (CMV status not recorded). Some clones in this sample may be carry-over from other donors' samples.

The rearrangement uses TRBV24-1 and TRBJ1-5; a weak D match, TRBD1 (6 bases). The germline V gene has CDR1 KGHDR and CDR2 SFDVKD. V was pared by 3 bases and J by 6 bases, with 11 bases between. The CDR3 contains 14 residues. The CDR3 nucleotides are TGTGCCACCAGTGATACAGGGTTGGGTCAGCCCCAGCATTTT. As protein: CATSDTGLGQPQHF.

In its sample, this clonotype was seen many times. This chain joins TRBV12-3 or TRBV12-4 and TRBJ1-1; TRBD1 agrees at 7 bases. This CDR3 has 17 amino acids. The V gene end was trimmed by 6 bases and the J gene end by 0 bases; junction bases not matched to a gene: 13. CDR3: CASSQPRQGVLNTEAFF. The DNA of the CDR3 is TGTGCCAGCAGCCAACCGCGACAGGGAGTCCTGAACACTGAAGCTTTCTTT.

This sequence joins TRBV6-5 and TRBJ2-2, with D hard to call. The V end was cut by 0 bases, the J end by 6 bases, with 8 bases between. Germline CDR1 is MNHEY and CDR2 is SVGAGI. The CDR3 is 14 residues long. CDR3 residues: CASSYSLVAGELFF. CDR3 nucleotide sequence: TGTGCCAGCAGTTACTCGCTCGTAGCCGGGGAGCTGTTTTTT.

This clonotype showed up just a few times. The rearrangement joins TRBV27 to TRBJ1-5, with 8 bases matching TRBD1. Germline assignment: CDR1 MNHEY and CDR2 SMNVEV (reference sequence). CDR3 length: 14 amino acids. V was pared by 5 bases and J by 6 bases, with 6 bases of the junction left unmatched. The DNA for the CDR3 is TGTGCCAGCAGTCTTCAGGGGACAGGTCAGCCCCAGCATTTT. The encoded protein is CASSLQGTGQPQHF.

The CDR3 loop is CASSYSRGPGDEQYF. The CDR3 region has the DNA TGTGCCAGCAGTTACTCGCGGGGCCCAGGCGACGAGCAGTACTTC. The chain employs TRBV6-5 and TRBJ2-7; tentative D call: TRBD2 (6 bases). Germline CDR1 and CDR2: MNHEY and SVGAGI. The CDR3 sequence is 15 residues long. V was clipped by 0 bases and J by 5 bases, with 14 bases between them.

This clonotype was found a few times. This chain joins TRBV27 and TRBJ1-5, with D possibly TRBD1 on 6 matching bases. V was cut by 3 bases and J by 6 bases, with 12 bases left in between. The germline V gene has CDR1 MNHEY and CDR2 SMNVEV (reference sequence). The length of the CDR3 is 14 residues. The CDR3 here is CASSFGGAGQPQHF. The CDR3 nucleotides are TGTGCCAGCAGTTTTGGGGGGGCAGGTCAGCCCCAGCATTTT.

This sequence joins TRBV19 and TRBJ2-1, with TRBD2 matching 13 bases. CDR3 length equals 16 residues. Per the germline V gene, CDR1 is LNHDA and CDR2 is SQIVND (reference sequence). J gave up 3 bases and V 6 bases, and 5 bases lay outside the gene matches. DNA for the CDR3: TGTGCCAGTAGCCCGACTAGCGGGGGGCACTACAATGAGCAGTTCTTC. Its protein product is CASSPTSGGHYNEQFF.

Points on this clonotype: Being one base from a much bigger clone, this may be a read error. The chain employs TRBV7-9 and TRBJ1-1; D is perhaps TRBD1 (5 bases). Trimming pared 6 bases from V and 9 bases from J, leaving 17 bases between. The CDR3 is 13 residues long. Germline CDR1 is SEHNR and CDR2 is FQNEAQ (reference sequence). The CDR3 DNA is TGTGCCAGCAGATCGGCGGGACGGGGAAAAGCTTTCTTT. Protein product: CASRSAGRGKAFF.

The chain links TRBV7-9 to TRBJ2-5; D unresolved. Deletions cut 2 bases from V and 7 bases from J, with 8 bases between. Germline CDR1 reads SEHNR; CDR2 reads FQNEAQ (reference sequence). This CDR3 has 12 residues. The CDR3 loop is CASSLMLATQYF. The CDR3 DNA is TGTGCCAGCAGCTTAATGTTGGCGACCCAGTACTTC.

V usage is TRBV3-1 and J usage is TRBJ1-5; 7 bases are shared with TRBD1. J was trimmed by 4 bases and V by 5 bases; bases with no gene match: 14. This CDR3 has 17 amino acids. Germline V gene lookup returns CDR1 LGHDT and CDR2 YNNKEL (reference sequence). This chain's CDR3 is CASSKDAGGLGNQPQHF. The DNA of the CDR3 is TGTGCCAGCAGCAAGGATGCAGGGGGTCTTGGAAATCAGCCCCAGCATTTT.

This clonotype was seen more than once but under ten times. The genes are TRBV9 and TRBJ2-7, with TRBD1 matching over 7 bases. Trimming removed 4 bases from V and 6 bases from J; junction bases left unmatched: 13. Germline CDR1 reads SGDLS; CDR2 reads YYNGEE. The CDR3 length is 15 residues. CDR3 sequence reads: CASSLEGTEGIEQYF. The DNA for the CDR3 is TGTGCCAGCAGCCTAGAGGGGACAGAGGGGATCGAGCAGTACTTC. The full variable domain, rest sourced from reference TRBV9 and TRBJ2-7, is DSGVTQTPKHLITATGQRVTLRCSPRSGDLSVYWYQQSLDQGLQFLIQYYNGEERAKGNILERFSAQQFPDLHSELNLSSLELGDSALYFCASSLEGTEGIEQYFGPGTRLTVT.

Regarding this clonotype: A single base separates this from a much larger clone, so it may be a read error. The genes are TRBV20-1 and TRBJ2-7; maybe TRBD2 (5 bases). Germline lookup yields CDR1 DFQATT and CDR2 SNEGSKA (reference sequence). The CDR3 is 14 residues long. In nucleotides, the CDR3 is TGCACTGCTAGAGATCAGGCAGACTACTACGAGCAGTACTTC. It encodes CTARDQADYYEQYF.

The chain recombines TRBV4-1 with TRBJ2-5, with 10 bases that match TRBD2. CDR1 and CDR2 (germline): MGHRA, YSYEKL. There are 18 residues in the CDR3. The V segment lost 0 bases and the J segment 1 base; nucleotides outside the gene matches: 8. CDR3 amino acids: CASSQDPSGGGPQETQYF. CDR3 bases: TGCGCCAGCAGCCAAGATCCCAGCGGGGGGGGGCCCCAAGAGACCCAGTACTTC.

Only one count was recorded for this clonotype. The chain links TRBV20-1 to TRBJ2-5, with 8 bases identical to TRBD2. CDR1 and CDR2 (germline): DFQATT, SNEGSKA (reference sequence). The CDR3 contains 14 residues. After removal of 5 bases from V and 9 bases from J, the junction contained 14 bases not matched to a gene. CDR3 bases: TGCAGTGCTTCCGAGCGGGGGCCCGGCGGGGCCCAGTACTTC. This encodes CSASERGPGGAQYF.

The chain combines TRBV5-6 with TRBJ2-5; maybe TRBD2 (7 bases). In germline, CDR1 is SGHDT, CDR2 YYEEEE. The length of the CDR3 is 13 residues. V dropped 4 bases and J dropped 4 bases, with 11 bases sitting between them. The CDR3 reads CASSGGAGETQYF. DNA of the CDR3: TGTGCCAGCAGCGGGGGGGCCGGAGAGACCCAGTACTTC.

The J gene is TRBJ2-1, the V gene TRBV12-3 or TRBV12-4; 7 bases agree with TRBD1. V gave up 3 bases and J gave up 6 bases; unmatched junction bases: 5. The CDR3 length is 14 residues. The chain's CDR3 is CASSFGSGGNEQFF. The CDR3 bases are TGTGCCAGCAGTTTCGGTTCAGGGGGCAATGAGCAGTTCTTC.

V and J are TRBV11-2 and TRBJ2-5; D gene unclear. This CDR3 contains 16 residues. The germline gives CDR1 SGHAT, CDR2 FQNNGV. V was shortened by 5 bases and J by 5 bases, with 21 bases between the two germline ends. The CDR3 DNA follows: TGTGCCAGCAGCCCTCCCCCCATGGGGAATTCGGAGACCCAGTACTTC. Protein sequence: CASSPPPMGNSETQYF.